This TCR beta chain was retrieved from a study of post-analysis software for immune sequencing data. Whole-study findings and limits: Compared with controls, patients had more of about five TRBV segments, including TRBV5-6, TRBV5-1 and TRBV20-1.

Unmatched junction bases numbered 7, after V lost 5 bases and J lost 8 bases. Per germline, CDR1 SGHTA and CDR2 FQGNSA. The CDR3 totals 14 residues. This clonotype was observed a few times. Its target is unknown. cDNA libraries for TCR beta contained unique molecular identifiers. TCRdb re-called the PCR reads through MiXCR, storing one row per CDR3 protein. The table includes about 770,000 distinct CDR3 sequences, roughly 50% detected once. The sequenced material came from blood. The sequence came from a girl between 5 and 17 years old with multiple sclerosis. The chain employs TRBV7-2 and TRBJ2-1; 9 bases map to TRBD2. The CDR3 is CASSQRTSDHEQFF. CDR3 sequence (DNA): TGTGCCAGCAGCCAGCGGACTAGCGACCATGAGCAGTTCTTC. Based on the CDR3 plus reference TRBV7-2 and TRBJ2-1, the full variable domain is GAGVSQSPSNKVTEKGKDVELRCDPISGHTALYWYRQSLGQGLEFLIYFQGNSAPDKSGLPSDRFSAERTGGSVSTLTIQRTQQEDSAVYLCASSQRTSDHEQFFGPGTRLTVL.